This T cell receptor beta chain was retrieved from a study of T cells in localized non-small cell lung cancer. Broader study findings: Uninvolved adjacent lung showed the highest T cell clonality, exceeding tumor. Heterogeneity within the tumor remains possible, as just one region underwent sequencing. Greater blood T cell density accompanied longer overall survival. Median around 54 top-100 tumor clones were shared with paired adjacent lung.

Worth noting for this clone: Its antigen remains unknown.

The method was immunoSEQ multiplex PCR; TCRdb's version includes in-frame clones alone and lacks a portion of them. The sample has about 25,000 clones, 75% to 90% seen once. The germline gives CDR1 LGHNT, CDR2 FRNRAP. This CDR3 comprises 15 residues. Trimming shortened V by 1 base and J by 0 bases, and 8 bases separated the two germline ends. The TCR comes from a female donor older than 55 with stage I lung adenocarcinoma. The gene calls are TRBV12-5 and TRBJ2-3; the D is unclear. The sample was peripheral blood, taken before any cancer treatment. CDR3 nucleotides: TGTGCTAGTGGTTTGGAAAGCTCCAGCACAGATACGCAGTATTTT. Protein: CASGLESSSTDTQYF. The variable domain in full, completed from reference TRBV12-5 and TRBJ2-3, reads DARVTQTPRHKVTEMGQEVTMRCQPILGHNTVFWYRQTMMQGLELLAYFRNRAPLDDSGMPKDRFSAEMPDATLATLKIQPSEPRDSAVYFCASGLESSSTDTQYFGPGTRLTVL.